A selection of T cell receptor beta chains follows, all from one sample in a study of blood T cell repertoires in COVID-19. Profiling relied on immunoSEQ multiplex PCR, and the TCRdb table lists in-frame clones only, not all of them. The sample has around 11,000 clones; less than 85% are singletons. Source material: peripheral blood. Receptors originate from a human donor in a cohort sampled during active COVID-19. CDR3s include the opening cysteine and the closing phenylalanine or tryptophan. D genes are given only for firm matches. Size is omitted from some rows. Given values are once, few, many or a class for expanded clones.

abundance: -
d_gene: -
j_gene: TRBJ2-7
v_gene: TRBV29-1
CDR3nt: TGCAGCGTTTCTCGGGGGAGCCACCCTACGGAGCAGTACTTC
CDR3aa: CSVSRGSHPTEQYF

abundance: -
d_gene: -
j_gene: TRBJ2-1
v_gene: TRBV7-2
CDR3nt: TGTGCCAGCACCCCCGGGGCGGGACGAGTATACAATGAGCAGTTCTTC
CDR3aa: CASTPGAGRVYNEQFF

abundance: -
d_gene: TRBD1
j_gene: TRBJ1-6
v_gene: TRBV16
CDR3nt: TGTGCCAGCAGCCACCGACAGGGAAGTACCTATAATTCACCCCTCCACTTT
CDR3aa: CASSHRQGSTYNSPLHF

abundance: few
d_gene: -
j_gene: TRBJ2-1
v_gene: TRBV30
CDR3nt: TGTGCCTGGACCATGGGGCATCGCAGTCGCGACAATGAGCAGTTCTTC
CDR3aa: CAWTMGHRSRDNEQFF

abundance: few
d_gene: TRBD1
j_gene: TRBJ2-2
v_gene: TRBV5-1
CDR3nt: TGCGCCAGCAGCTTCTCCGGGACAGGGGCTAGCACCGGGGAGCTGTTTTTT
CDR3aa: CASSFSGTGASTGELFF

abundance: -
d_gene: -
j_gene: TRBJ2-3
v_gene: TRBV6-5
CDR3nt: TGTGCCAGCACGCGGCCCAGCACAGATACGCAGTATTTT
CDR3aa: CASTRPSTDTQYF

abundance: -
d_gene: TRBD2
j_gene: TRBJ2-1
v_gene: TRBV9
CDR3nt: TGTGCCAGCAGCCCGGGACTAGCGGGATACAATGAGCAGTTCTTC
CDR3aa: CASSPGLAGYNEQFF

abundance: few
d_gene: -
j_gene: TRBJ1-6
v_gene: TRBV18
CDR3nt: TGTGCCAGCTCACCCGGACTCCCGGGAGGTAATTCACCCCTCCACTTT
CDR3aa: CASSPGLPGGNSPLHF

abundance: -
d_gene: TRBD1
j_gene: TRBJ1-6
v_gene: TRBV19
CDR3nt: TGTGCCAGTAGTATAGCTCGGGACAGGGTTCCTCTATCACCCCTCCACTTT
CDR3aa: CASSIARDRVPLSPLHF

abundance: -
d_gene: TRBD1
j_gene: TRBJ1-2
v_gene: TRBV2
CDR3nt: TGTGCCAGCAGTGTTGACAGGGGAAGGGATGGCTACACCTTC
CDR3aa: CASSVDRGRDGYTF

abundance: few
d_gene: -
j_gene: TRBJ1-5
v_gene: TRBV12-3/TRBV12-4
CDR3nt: TGTGCCAGCAGTTTGGCCCTGCAGCCCCAGCATTTT
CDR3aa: CASSLALQPQHF

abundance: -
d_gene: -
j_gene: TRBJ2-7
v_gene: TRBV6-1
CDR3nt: TGTGCCAGCAGTGAAGACCTTCAGGGGCTGATTTACGAGCAGTACTTC
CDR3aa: CASSEDLQGLIYEQYF

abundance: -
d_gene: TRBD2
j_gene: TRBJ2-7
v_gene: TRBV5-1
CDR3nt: TGCGCCAGCAGCTCCGAACCAGGACTAGCGGGAGACGAGCAGTACTTC
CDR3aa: CASSSEPGLAGDEQYF

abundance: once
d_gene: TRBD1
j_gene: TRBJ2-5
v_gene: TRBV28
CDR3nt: TGTGCCAGCAGTCTAACCCTCCTCAGGGGGCATCAAGAGACCCAGTACTTC
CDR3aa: CASSLTLLRGHQETQYF

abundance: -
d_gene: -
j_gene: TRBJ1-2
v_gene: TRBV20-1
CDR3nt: TGCAGTGCTAGGTACGGGGTTGGCTACACCTTC
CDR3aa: CSARYGVGYTF

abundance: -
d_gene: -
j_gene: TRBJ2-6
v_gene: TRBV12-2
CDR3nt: TGTGCAAGTCGCTGCCGGGACTACACGTCGGGAGGGGCCAACGTCCTGACTTTC
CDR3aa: CASRCRDYTSGGANVLTF

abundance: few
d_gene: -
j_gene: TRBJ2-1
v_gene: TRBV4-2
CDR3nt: TGTGCCAGCAGCCAACGGGATAATGAGCAGTTCTTC
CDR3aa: CASSQRDNEQFF

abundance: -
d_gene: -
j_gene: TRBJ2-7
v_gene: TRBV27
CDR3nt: TGTGCCAGCAGTTTATCAATGACACTTTCCTACGAGCAGTACTTC
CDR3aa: CASSLSMTLSYEQYF

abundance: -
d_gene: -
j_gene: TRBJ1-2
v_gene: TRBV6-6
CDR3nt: TGTGCCAGCAGTCTGGGGCGGCGTGGCTACACCTTC
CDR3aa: CASSLGRRGYTF

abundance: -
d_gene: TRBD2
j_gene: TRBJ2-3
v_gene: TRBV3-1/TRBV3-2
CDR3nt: TGTGCCAGCAGCCAGGACGGGACTAGCGGACGCACAGATACGCAGTATTTT
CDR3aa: CASSQDGTSGRTDTQYF

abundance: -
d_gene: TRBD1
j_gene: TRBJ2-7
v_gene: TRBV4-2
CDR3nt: TGTGCCAGCAGCCCGGGACAGTACTACGAGCAGTACTTC
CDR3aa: CASSPGQYYEQYF

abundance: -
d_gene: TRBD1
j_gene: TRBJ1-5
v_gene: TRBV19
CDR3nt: TGTGCCAGTAGCCCAACAGGGGGCGTCAGCAATCAGCCCCAGCATTTT
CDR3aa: CASSPTGGVSNQPQHF

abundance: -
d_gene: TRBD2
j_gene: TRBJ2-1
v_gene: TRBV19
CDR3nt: TGTGCCAGTAGTATCCGACTAGCGGGGTACAATGAGCAGTTCTTC
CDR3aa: CASSIRLAGYNEQFF

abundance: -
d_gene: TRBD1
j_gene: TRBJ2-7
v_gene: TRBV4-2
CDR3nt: TGTGCCAGCAGCCAAGATAAGGGGTCCGGGACAGGGGTATCCTACGAGCAGTACTTC
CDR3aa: CASSQDKGSGTGVSYEQYF

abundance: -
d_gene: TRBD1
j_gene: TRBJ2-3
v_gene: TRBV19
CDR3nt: TGTGCCAGTAGTATGGAACAGGGGTGGGCAGATACGCAGTATTTT
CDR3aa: CASSMEQGWADTQYF

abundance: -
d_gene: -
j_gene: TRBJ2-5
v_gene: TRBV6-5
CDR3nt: TGTGCCAGCAGTTACATTCATCAGGGGCAGACCCAGTACTTC
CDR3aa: CASSYIHQGQTQYF

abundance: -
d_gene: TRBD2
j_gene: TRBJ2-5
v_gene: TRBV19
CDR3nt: TGTGCCAGTAGCCCGACTAGCGCCTCCCAAGAGACCCAGTACTTC
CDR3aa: CASSPTSASQETQYF

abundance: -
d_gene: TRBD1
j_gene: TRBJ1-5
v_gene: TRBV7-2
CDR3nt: TGTGCCAGCAGCGCTAGAAGGACAGGGGGGTATAGCAATCAGCCCCAGCATTTT
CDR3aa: CASSARRTGGYSNQPQHF

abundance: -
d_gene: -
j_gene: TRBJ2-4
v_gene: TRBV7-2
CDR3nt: TGTGCCAGCAGCTTAGGACTACAGGGCAAAAACATTCAGTACTTC
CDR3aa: CASSLGLQGKNIQYF

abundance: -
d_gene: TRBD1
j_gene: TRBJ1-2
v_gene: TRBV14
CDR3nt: TGTGCCAGCAGCCTCGACAGGGGCTACTATGGCTACACCTTC
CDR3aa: CASSLDRGYYGYTF

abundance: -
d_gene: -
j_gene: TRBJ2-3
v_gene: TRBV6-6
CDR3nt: TGTGCCAGCAGGGCGGGATTCACAGATACGCAGTATTTT
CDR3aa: CASRAGFTDTQYF

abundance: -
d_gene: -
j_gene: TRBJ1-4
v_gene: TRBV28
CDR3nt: TGTGCCAGCAGTTTATCGATCAGGGTGGGGGAAAAACTGTTTTTT
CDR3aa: CASSLSIRVGEKLFF

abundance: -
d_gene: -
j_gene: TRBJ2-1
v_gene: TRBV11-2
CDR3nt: TGTGCCAGCAGCCCCACACAGGCCAATGAGCAGTTCTTC
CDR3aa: CASSPTQANEQFF

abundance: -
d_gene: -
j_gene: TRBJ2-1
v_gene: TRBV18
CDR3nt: TGTGCCAGCTCACCGGCAACCAGGGCCTCCTACAATGAGCAGTTCTTC
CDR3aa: CASSPATRASYNEQFF

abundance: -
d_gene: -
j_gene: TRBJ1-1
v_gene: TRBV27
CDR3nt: TGTGCCAGCTCGTCCCTGACCAAAGGGGGCACTGAAGCTTTCTTT
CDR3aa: CASSSLTKGGTEAFF

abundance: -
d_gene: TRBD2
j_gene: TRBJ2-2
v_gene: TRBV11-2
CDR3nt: TGTGCCAGCAGGACCGGACTAGCGGGAGCATTCCCCGGGGAGCTGTTTTTT
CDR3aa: CASRTGLAGAFPGELFF

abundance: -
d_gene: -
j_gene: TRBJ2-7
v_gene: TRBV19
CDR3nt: TGTGCCAGTAGTATTAACGGTGGTTGGTACGAGCAGTACTTC
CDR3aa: CASSINGGWYEQYF

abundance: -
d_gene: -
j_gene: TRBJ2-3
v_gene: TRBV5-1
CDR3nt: TGCGCCAGCACCAAACAGGGAGGGGGCACAGATACGCAGTATTTT
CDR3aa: CASTKQGGGTDTQYF

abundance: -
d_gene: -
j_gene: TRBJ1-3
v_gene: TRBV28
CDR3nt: TGTGCCAGCAGGATAGGGGGGGGCTCTGGAAACACCATATATTTT
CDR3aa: CASRIGGGSGNTIYF

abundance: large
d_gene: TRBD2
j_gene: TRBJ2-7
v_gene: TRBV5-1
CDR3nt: TGCGCCAGCAGCTTGCGGGGGGGAGGTTCAGGCGAGCAGTACTTC
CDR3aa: CASSLRGGGSGEQYF

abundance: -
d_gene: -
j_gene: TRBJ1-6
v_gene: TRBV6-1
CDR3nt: TGTGCCAGCAGTGAATTTTACGGGGGGCGAAAGAATTCACCCCTCCACTTT
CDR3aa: CASSEFYGGRKNSPLHF

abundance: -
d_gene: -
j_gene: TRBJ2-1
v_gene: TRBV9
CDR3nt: TGTGCCAGCAATCGAGACTACAATGAGCAGTTCTTC
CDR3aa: CASNRDYNEQFF

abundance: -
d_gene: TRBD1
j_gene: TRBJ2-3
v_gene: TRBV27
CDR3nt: TGTGCCAGCAGCCACTACAGGGGTAGCACAGATACGCAGTATTTT
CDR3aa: CASSHYRGSTDTQYF

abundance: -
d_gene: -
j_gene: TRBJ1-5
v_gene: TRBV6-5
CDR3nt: TGTGCCAGCAGTTACTCGAGGGAACAGCCCCAGCATTTT
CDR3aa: CASSYSREQPQHF

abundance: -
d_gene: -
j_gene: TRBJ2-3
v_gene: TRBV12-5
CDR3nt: TGTGCTAGTGGTAACAGGACCTTCGAGAGATTTTATACGCAGTATTTT
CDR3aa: CASGNRTFERFYTQYF

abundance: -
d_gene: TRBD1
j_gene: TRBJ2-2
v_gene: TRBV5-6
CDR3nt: TGTGCCAGCAGCAGAGCCGGACAGGGATACACCGGGGAGCTGTTTTTT
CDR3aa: CASSRAGQGYTGELFF

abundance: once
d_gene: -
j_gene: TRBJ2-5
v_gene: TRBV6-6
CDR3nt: TGTGCCTCCCGGACTCCCCAAGAGACCCAGTACTTC
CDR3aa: CASRTPQETQYF

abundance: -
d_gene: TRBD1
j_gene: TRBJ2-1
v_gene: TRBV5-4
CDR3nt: TGTGCCAGCAGCCCTCAAGGGGACAGGGGATTAAATGAGCAGTTCTTC
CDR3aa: CASSPQGDRGLNEQFF

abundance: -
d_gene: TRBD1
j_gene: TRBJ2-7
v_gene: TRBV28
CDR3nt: TGTGCCAGCAAGACCAGACAGGGCAATTCTTACGAGCAGTACTTC
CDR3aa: CASKTRQGNSYEQYF

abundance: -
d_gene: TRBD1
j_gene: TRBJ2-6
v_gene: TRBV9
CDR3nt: TGTGCCAGCAGCGTATTCGCGGCAGGGGGTAACTCTGGGGCCAACGTCCTGACTTTC
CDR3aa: CASSVFAAGGNSGANVLTF

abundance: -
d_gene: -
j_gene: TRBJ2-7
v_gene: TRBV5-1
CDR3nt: TGCGCCAGCAGCTTGGCCCAGGGGTACGAGCAGTACTTC
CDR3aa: CASSLAQGYEQYF